The rows below give T cell receptor beta chains drawn from one sample of a study of blood T cell repertoires in COVID-19. Profiled with immunoSEQ multiplex PCR; TCRdb holds only in-frame clones, not every one. The table records 45,000 to 55,000 clones, roughly 82% of them present only once. The sample consisted of peripheral blood. The receptor set was obtained from an elderly woman with acute or convalescent COVID-19. CDR3s include the opening cysteine and the closing phenylalanine or tryptophan. A D gene is named only where the DNA matches it firmly. Clone size is given for some rows only: seen once, a few or many times, or a class if the clone is expanded.

cdr3_nt: TGTGCCAGACTCCCCTACGAGCAGTACTTC
cdr3_aa: CARLPYEQYF
d_call: .
j_call: TRBJ2-7
clone_size: .
cdr3_length: 10
v_call: TRBV9

cdr3_nt: TGTGCCAGCAGCGTAGGACTAGCGGGTGAGCAGTACTTC
cdr3_aa: CASSVGLAGEQYF
d_call: TRBD2
j_call: TRBJ2-7
clone_size: .
cdr3_length: 13
v_call: TRBV9

cdr3_nt: TGCGCCAGCAGCTTGGGGTTGGGCAGGGGTTTAATGAACACTGAAGCTTTCTTT
cdr3_aa: CASSLGLGRGLMNTEAFF
d_call: .
j_call: TRBJ1-1
clone_size: .
cdr3_length: 18
v_call: TRBV5-1

cdr3_nt: TGTGCCAGCAGCTCCCGGCCCGGGACGGGACAATCACCCCTCCACTTT
cdr3_aa: CASSSRPGTGQSPLHF
d_call: .
j_call: TRBJ1-6
clone_size: .
cdr3_length: 16
v_call: TRBV3-1/TRBV3-2

cdr3_nt: TGTGCCAGCAGAAAAGTAGCGGGAGGTACCAACAATGAGCAGTTCTTC
cdr3_aa: CASRKVAGGTNNEQFF
d_call: TRBD2
j_call: TRBJ2-1
clone_size: .
cdr3_length: 16
v_call: TRBV11-1

cdr3_nt: TGTGCCAGCAGTACGCAGGGCAATCAGCCCCAGCATTTT
cdr3_aa: CASSTQGNQPQHF
d_call: .
j_call: TRBJ1-5
clone_size: .
cdr3_length: 13
v_call: TRBV6-5

cdr3_nt: TGTGCCAGCAGCTCAGCCGGATCAGGGCGCGAGCAGTACTTC
cdr3_aa: CASSSAGSGREQYF
d_call: .
j_call: TRBJ2-7
clone_size: once
cdr3_length: 14
v_call: TRBV11-2

cdr3_nt: TGTGCCACCAGCTGGGGGGACAGGGGGAATTCACCCCTCCACTTT
cdr3_aa: CATSWGDRGNSPLHF
d_call: TRBD1
j_call: TRBJ1-6
clone_size: .
cdr3_length: 15
v_call: TRBV15

cdr3_nt: TGTGCCAGTAGTGCGACAGGGGGCGCCTACGAGCAGTACTTC
cdr3_aa: CASSATGGAYEQYF
d_call: TRBD1
j_call: TRBJ2-7
clone_size: .
cdr3_length: 14
v_call: TRBV19

cdr3_nt: TGTGCCAGCAGGGGACAGGGGGGAAGCAATCAGCCCCAGCATTTT
cdr3_aa: CASRGQGGSNQPQHF
d_call: TRBD1
j_call: TRBJ1-5
clone_size: .
cdr3_length: 15
v_call: TRBV2

cdr3_nt: TGTGCCAGCAGGGGACAGCACTATGGCTACACCTTC
cdr3_aa: CASRGQHYGYTF
d_call: TRBD1
j_call: TRBJ1-2
clone_size: .
cdr3_length: 12
v_call: TRBV28

cdr3_nt: TGTGCCAGCTCCTCAGGGGGGAGAGGAACCGGGGAGCTGTTTTTT
cdr3_aa: CASSSGGRGTGELFF
d_call: .
j_call: TRBJ2-2
clone_size: .
cdr3_length: 15
v_call: TRBV2

cdr3_nt: TGCGCCAGCACCGGTCAGCGGGGGAGGACAGATACGCAGTATTTT
cdr3_aa: CASTGQRGRTDTQYF
d_call: TRBD2
j_call: TRBJ2-3
clone_size: .
cdr3_length: 15
v_call: TRBV5-1

cdr3_nt: TGTGCCAGCAGCTTATCGAGAGACAGTCCTAATCAGCCCCAGCATTTT
cdr3_aa: CASSLSRDSPNQPQHF
d_call: .
j_call: TRBJ1-5
clone_size: .
cdr3_length: 16
v_call: TRBV7-4

cdr3_nt: TGTGCCAGCAGCCAAGACAGGGGTTCTGGGGCCAACGTCCTGACTTTC
cdr3_aa: CASSQDRGSGANVLTF
d_call: .
j_call: TRBJ2-6
clone_size: .
cdr3_length: 16
v_call: TRBV4-2

cdr3_nt: TGTGCCAGCCATAGGACAGTTAGGGAGAACACTGAAGCTTTCTTT
cdr3_aa: CASHRTVRENTEAFF
d_call: .
j_call: TRBJ1-1
clone_size: .
cdr3_length: 15
v_call: TRBV18

cdr3_nt: TGTGCCAGTAGTATAATCGACGGGACAGTGAACTATGGCTACACCTTC
cdr3_aa: CASSIIDGTVNYGYTF
d_call: TRBD1
j_call: TRBJ1-2
clone_size: .
cdr3_length: 16
v_call: TRBV19

cdr3_nt: TGTGCCAGCAGAGACGGACAGGGGAACTATGGCTACACCTTC
cdr3_aa: CASRDGQGNYGYTF
d_call: TRBD1
j_call: TRBJ1-2
clone_size: .
cdr3_length: 14
v_call: TRBV2

cdr3_nt: TGCGCCAGCAGCTTGGAAGGGGGCGCCAGCAATCAGCCCCAGCATTTT
cdr3_aa: CASSLEGGASNQPQHF
d_call: TRBD1
j_call: TRBJ1-5
clone_size: .
cdr3_length: 16
v_call: TRBV5-1

cdr3_nt: TGCGCCAGCAGCATTAAAACAGGGATCACCGGGGAGCTGTTTTTT
cdr3_aa: CASSIKTGITGELFF
d_call: .
j_call: TRBJ2-2
clone_size: .
cdr3_length: 15
v_call: TRBV5-1

cdr3_nt: TGTGCCAGCAGCCCCACAGGGAGTTATAATTCACCCCTCCACTTT
cdr3_aa: CASSPTGSYNSPLHF
d_call: .
j_call: TRBJ1-6
clone_size: once
cdr3_length: 15
v_call: TRBV3-1/TRBV3-2

cdr3_nt: TGTGCCAGCAGCCAAGGGTCGGGTTCCTACAATGAGCAGTTCTTC
cdr3_aa: CASSQGSGSYNEQFF
d_call: .
j_call: TRBJ2-1
clone_size: .
cdr3_length: 15
v_call: TRBV4-2

cdr3_nt: TGTGCCACCAGTGATGCAGGGGGTGGAAGCACAGATACGCAGTATTTT
cdr3_aa: CATSDAGGGSTDTQYF
d_call: TRBD1
j_call: TRBJ2-3
clone_size: .
cdr3_length: 16
v_call: TRBV24-1

cdr3_nt: TGTGCCAGCAGTTACGCGGAACCAAACAATGAGCAGTTCTTC
cdr3_aa: CASSYAEPNNEQFF
d_call: .
j_call: TRBJ2-1
clone_size: few
cdr3_length: 14
v_call: TRBV6-6

cdr3_nt: TGTGCCAGCTCAATAGACTTAAGGGGCGGCTACACCTTC
cdr3_aa: CASSIDLRGGYTF
d_call: .
j_call: TRBJ1-2
clone_size: .
cdr3_length: 13
v_call: TRBV18

cdr3_nt: TGTGCCATCAGGGGACTAGCGGGGTTGGAGACCCAGTACTTC
cdr3_aa: CAIRGLAGLETQYF
d_call: TRBD2
j_call: TRBJ2-5
clone_size: once
cdr3_length: 14
v_call: TRBV10-3

cdr3_nt: TGTGCCAGCAGTTCTTCAGGACAGGGCTATGGCTACACCTTC
cdr3_aa: CASSSSGQGYGYTF
d_call: TRBD1
j_call: TRBJ1-2
clone_size: .
cdr3_length: 14
v_call: TRBV6-6

cdr3_nt: TGTGCCAGCAGCTCGGGGATCCTCTCTGGAAACACCATATATTTT
cdr3_aa: CASSSGILSGNTIYF
d_call: .
j_call: TRBJ1-3
clone_size: .
cdr3_length: 15
v_call: TRBV5-4

cdr3_nt: TGTGCCAGCTCACCGGGCTCTGATCAGCCCCAGCATTTT
cdr3_aa: CASSPGSDQPQHF
d_call: .
j_call: TRBJ1-5
clone_size: .
cdr3_length: 13
v_call: TRBV18

cdr3_nt: TGCGCCAGCAGCGGGCGGGGGCTAACTAATGAAAAACTGTTTTTT
cdr3_aa: CASSGRGLTNEKLFF
d_call: .
j_call: TRBJ1-4
clone_size: once
cdr3_length: 15
v_call: TRBV5-1

cdr3_nt: TGTGCCAGCAGCTCAACCGTACAGGGAAACGGGCGGAATTATGAAAAACTGTTTTTT
cdr3_aa: CASSSTVQGNGRNYEKLFF
d_call: .
j_call: TRBJ1-4
clone_size: few
cdr3_length: 19
v_call: TRBV5-6

cdr3_nt: TGTGCCAGCAGTTACAGCCCTAACTATGGCTACACCTTC
cdr3_aa: CASSYSPNYGYTF
d_call: .
j_call: TRBJ1-2
clone_size: .
cdr3_length: 13
v_call: TRBV28

cdr3_nt: TGTGCCAGCAGCTTATCGAGAGCGGGAGGGTCGGGTACGCAGTATTTT
cdr3_aa: CASSLSRAGGSGTQYF
d_call: TRBD2
j_call: TRBJ2-3
clone_size: .
cdr3_length: 16
v_call: TRBV5-5

cdr3_nt: TGTGCCAGCAGCTTAATACCCCGGACAGGGTACATGAACACTGAAGCTTTCTTT
cdr3_aa: CASSLIPRTGYMNTEAFF
d_call: TRBD1
j_call: TRBJ1-1
clone_size: once
cdr3_length: 18
v_call: TRBV7-3

cdr3_nt: TGCGCCAGCAGCTTGTTGACAGGGGGCATAAAAGAGACCCAGTACTTC
cdr3_aa: CASSLLTGGIKETQYF
d_call: TRBD1
j_call: TRBJ2-5
clone_size: .
cdr3_length: 16
v_call: TRBV5-1

cdr3_nt: TGTGCCACCAGGGACAGGGGTGGCACAGATACGCAGTATTTT
cdr3_aa: CATRDRGGTDTQYF
d_call: TRBD1
j_call: TRBJ2-3
clone_size: .
cdr3_length: 14
v_call: TRBV10-3

cdr3_nt: TGTGCCAGCAGTGAGAGCGGGGGGCCCTTCGAGCAGTACTTC
cdr3_aa: CASSESGGPFEQYF
d_call: TRBD2
j_call: TRBJ2-7
clone_size: .
cdr3_length: 14
v_call: TRBV6-1

cdr3_nt: TGTGCCAGCAGTCCCGGGACTAGCGGGGGGGCTAGGGAGACCCAGTACTTC
cdr3_aa: CASSPGTSGGARETQYF
d_call: TRBD2
j_call: TRBJ2-5
clone_size: .
cdr3_length: 17
v_call: TRBV28

cdr3_nt: TGTGCCAGCAGCTTAGATGGGACAGGGAATGAAAAACTGTTTTTT
cdr3_aa: CASSLDGTGNEKLFF
d_call: TRBD1
j_call: TRBJ1-4
clone_size: .
cdr3_length: 15
v_call: TRBV7-9

cdr3_nt: TGTGCCAGCAGTGACCCGGGGGGTCAGAACACCGGGGAGCTGTTTTTT
cdr3_aa: CASSDPGGQNTGELFF
d_call: TRBD2
j_call: TRBJ2-2
clone_size: .
cdr3_length: 16
v_call: TRBV6-4

cdr3_nt: TGCGCCAGCAGCCAAGAGGCAGGCTATGGCTACACCTTC
cdr3_aa: CASSQEAGYGYTF
d_call: .
j_call: TRBJ1-2
clone_size: .
cdr3_length: 13
v_call: TRBV4-1

cdr3_nt: TGTGCCAGCAGCCAAGCCCAGACAGGGTTTGGCTACACCTTC
cdr3_aa: CASSQAQTGFGYTF
d_call: TRBD1
j_call: TRBJ1-2
clone_size: once
cdr3_length: 14
v_call: TRBV3-1/TRBV3-2

cdr3_nt: TGTGCCAGCAGGGGTGACTCGGAAGAGACCCAGTACTTC
cdr3_aa: CASRGDSEETQYF
d_call: .
j_call: TRBJ2-5
clone_size: .
cdr3_length: 13
v_call: TRBV12-3/TRBV12-4

cdr3_nt: TGCGCCAGCAGCCAAACAGGAGCCTATGGCTACACCTTC
cdr3_aa: CASSQTGAYGYTF
d_call: .
j_call: TRBJ1-2
clone_size: .
cdr3_length: 13
v_call: TRBV4-1

cdr3_nt: TGTGCCAGCAGCCAAGCAGGCCGAGCTTTCTTT
cdr3_aa: CASSQAGRAFF
d_call: .
j_call: TRBJ1-1
clone_size: .
cdr3_length: 11
v_call: TRBV3-1/TRBV3-2

cdr3_nt: TGTGCCAGCAGGGGACAGGGGAACACTGAAGCTTTCTTT
cdr3_aa: CASRGQGNTEAFF
d_call: TRBD1
j_call: TRBJ1-1
clone_size: .
cdr3_length: 13
v_call: TRBV11-2

cdr3_nt: TGTGCCAGCGGACACTACGGGGGGCAGTACGAGCAGTACTTC
cdr3_aa: CASGHYGGQYEQYF
d_call: .
j_call: TRBJ2-7
clone_size: .
cdr3_length: 14
v_call: TRBV27

cdr3_nt: TGTGCCAGCAGCCGAGCCGCGGGAGCCCAAGAGACCCAGTACTTC
cdr3_aa: CASSRAAGAQETQYF
d_call: TRBD2
j_call: TRBJ2-5
clone_size: .
cdr3_length: 15
v_call: TRBV9

cdr3_nt: TGTGCCACTACGCAGGGGGAGAACACTGAAGCTTTCTTT
cdr3_aa: CATTQGENTEAFF
d_call: TRBD1
j_call: TRBJ1-1
clone_size: .
cdr3_length: 13
v_call: TRBV19

cdr3_nt: TGTGCCAGCAGCGTAGAGGCGGGGGGGCGCGCCAATGAGCAGTTCTTC
cdr3_aa: CASSVEAGGRANEQFF
d_call: TRBD2
j_call: TRBJ2-1
clone_size: .
cdr3_length: 16
v_call: TRBV9

cdr3_nt: TGTGCCAGCAGCTTAGAGTCGGGACAGGGGAAACTCGAGCAGTACTTC
cdr3_aa: CASSLESGQGKLEQYF
d_call: TRBD1
j_call: TRBJ2-7
clone_size: .
cdr3_length: 16
v_call: TRBV11-3

cdr3_nt: TGTGCCAGTAGAACCCTTGGGGCAGAAAGAGACAACTATGGCTACACCTTC
cdr3_aa: CASRTLGAERDNYGYTF
d_call: .
j_call: TRBJ1-2
clone_size: .
cdr3_length: 17
v_call: TRBV19

cdr3_nt: TGTGCCAGCAGTGCGAAGGGAGTCACTACGCAGTATTTT
cdr3_aa: CASSAKGVTTQYF
d_call: .
j_call: TRBJ2-3
clone_size: .
cdr3_length: 13
v_call: TRBV7-2

cdr3_nt: TGTGCCAGCAGTATTACCAGCGGGAGGGCCAATGAGCAGTTCTTC
cdr3_aa: CASSITSGRANEQFF
d_call: TRBD2
j_call: TRBJ2-1
clone_size: .
cdr3_length: 15
v_call: TRBV6-4

cdr3_nt: TGTGCCAGCAGCGGAACCGGGACAGAGAACACTGAAGCTTTCTTT
cdr3_aa: CASSGTGTENTEAFF
d_call: TRBD1
j_call: TRBJ1-1
clone_size: .
cdr3_length: 15
v_call: TRBV9

cdr3_nt: TGTGCCAGCAGCTTAGATTCCGGGACTAGCGGCCGGGAGCTGTTTTTT
cdr3_aa: CASSLDSGTSGRELFF
d_call: TRBD2
j_call: TRBJ2-2
clone_size: .
cdr3_length: 16
v_call: TRBV11-3

cdr3_nt: TGTGCCAGCAGCTTAGGGGGACAGGGAGGGCGCGAAAAACTGTTTTTT
cdr3_aa: CASSLGGQGGREKLFF
d_call: TRBD1
j_call: TRBJ1-4
clone_size: .
cdr3_length: 16
v_call: TRBV7-8

cdr3_nt: TGTGCCACCCGGACAGGGGATCTCTTAACCGGGGAAAAACTGTTTTTT
cdr3_aa: CATRTGDLLTGEKLFF
d_call: TRBD1
j_call: TRBJ1-4
clone_size: .
cdr3_length: 16
v_call: TRBV19